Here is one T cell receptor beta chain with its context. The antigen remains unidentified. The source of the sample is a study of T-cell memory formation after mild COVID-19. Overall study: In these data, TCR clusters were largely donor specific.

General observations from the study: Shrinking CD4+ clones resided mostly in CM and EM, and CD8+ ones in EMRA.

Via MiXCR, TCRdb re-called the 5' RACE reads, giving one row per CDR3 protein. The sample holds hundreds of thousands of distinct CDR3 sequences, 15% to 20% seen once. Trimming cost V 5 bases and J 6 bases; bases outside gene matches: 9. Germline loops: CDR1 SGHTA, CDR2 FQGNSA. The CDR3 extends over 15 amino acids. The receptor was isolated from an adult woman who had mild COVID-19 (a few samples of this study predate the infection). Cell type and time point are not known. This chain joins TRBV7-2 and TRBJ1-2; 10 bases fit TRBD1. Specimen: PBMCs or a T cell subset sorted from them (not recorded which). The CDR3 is CASSTPGTGVDGYTF. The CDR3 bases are TGTGCCAGCAGCACTCCCGGGACAGGGGTTGATGGCTACACCTTC. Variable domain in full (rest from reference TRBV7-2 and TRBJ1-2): GAGVSQSPSNKVTEKGKDVELRCDPISGHTALYWYRQSLGQGLEFLIYFQGNSAPDKSGLPSDRFSAERTGGSVSTLTIQRTQQEDSAVYLCASSTPGTGVDGYTFGSGTRLTVV.